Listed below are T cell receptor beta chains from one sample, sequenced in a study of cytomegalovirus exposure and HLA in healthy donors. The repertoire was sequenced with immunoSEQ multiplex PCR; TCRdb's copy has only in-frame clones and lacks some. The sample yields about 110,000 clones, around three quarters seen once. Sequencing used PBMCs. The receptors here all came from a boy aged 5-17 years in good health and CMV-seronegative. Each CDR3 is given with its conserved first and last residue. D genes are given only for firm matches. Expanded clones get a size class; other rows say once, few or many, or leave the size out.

TGTGCCAGTAGTCCGGGGACAGGAATCTCCTACGAGCAGTACTTC	CASSPGTGISYEQYF	TRBD1	TRBV19	TRBJ2-7	.
TGTGCCAGTATGGGGACTAGCGGGATCCCCTACAATGAGCAGTTCTTC	CASMGTSGIPYNEQFF	TRBD2	TRBV19	TRBJ2-1	.
TGCGCCAGCAGCCAAGATGAGCAAAGTAGCGGAGTGGAGACCCAGTACTTC	CASSQDEQSSGVETQYF	.	TRBV4-3	TRBJ2-5	.
TGCAGCGTTACCGGGACAGGAAGAAGGACTGAAGCTTTCTTT	CSVTGTGRRTEAFF	TRBD1	TRBV29-1	TRBJ1-1	.
TGTGCCAGCAGTAGACAAGGCAATCAGCCCCAGCATTTT	CASSRQGNQPQHF	.	TRBV27	TRBJ1-5	medium-sized
TGTGCCAGCAGCTTTAGTACGGCTGACACTAACTATGGCTACACCTTC	CASSFSTADTNYGYTF	.	TRBV7-9	TRBJ1-2	.
TGTGCCAGCAGTGAAGACAGGGCGGGCAATCAGCCCCAGCATTTT	CASSEDRAGNQPQHF	.	TRBV2	TRBJ1-5	.
TGTGCCAGCAGCTGGGGAGGGAACACCGGGGAGCTGTTTTTT	CASSWGGNTGELFF	.	TRBV7-3	TRBJ2-2	.
TGTGCCAGCAGCTCGATTGTGGCTGCTTCCTACGAGCAGTACTTC	CASSSIVAASYEQYF	.	TRBV7-2	TRBJ2-7	.
TGTGCCAGCGCCTCAGATAGCAATCAGCCCCAGCATTTT	CASASDSNQPQHF	.	TRBV6-4	TRBJ1-5	.
TGTGCCAGCAGTGGCAGAAGTATGGATGAGCAGTTCTTC	CASSGRSMDEQFF	.	TRBV2	TRBJ2-1	few
TGCAGCGTTGTCGAACAGCTAAATCAGCCCCAGCATTTT	CSVVEQLNQPQHF	.	TRBV29-1	TRBJ1-5	.
TGTGCCACCAGCAGAATTGACACCTATCAGCCCCAGCATTTT	CATSRIDTYQPQHF	.	TRBV15	TRBJ1-5	.
TGTGCCAGTAGTCCCGGGACTAGCGGGATATTTGCCTCCTACGAGCAGTACTTC	CASSPGTSGIFASYEQYF	TRBD2	TRBV19	TRBJ2-7	.
TGTGCCAGTACCAAAAGGGGGTACACTGAAGCTTTCTTT	CASTKRGYTEAFF	.	TRBV19	TRBJ1-1	.
TGTGCCAGCAGCGCGACAGGGGGCACTGAAGCTTTCTTT	CASSATGGTEAFF	TRBD1	TRBV9	TRBJ1-1	few
TGCGCCAGCAGCCAGGGGAGAGGGGAGCTGTTTTTT	CASSQGRGELFF	.	TRBV4-3	TRBJ2-2	.
TGCGCCAGCAGCGAGCGGACAGGGTTTAATGAAAAACTGTTTTTT	CASSERTGFNEKLFF	TRBD1	TRBV5-1	TRBJ1-4	.
TGCGCCAGCAGCGCTAGCGGGGGCCCGCACACAGATACGCAGTATTTT	CASSASGGPHTDTQYF	TRBD2	TRBV4-3	TRBJ2-3	.
TGTGCCAGCAGAACTAGCGGGGGGTTGGAGACCCAGTACTTC	CASRTSGGLETQYF	TRBD2	TRBV11-2	TRBJ2-5	.
TGCAGCGTAATAGCCTCTCCGGGCTACGAGCAGTACTTC	CSVIASPGYEQYF	.	TRBV29-1	TRBJ2-7	few
TGTGCCAGCAGCTTAATTGCAGACAGGGGGACAGCCAAAAACATTCAGTACTTC	CASSLIADRGTAKNIQYF	TRBD1	TRBV7-6	TRBJ2-4	.
TGTGCCAGCAGCTTATCGGATGGGTATAGAGGCAATGAGCAGTTCTTC	CASSLSDGYRGNEQFF	.	TRBV7-3	TRBJ2-1	.
TGCGCCAGCAGCCCAAACCCAGGGGGCAGGGCTAATGAAAAACTGTTTTTT	CASSPNPGGRANEKLFF	TRBD1	TRBV5-1	TRBJ1-4	.
TGCGCCAGCAGCCCCGGTACCATGAACACTGAAGCTTTCTTT	CASSPGTMNTEAFF	.	TRBV4-1	TRBJ1-1	.
TGCGCCAGCAGCCAAGATCGGGATAACTATGGCTACACCTTC	CASSQDRDNYGYTF	.	TRBV4-1	TRBJ1-2	.
TGCGCCAGCAGCTTGGCGGCTAGCGGGGGCACAGATACGCAGTATTTT	CASSLAASGGTDTQYF	TRBD2	TRBV5-1	TRBJ2-3	.
TGTGCCAGCGGGACAGGGGCTAGCAATCAGCCCCAGCATTTT	CASGTGASNQPQHF	TRBD1	TRBV6-5	TRBJ1-5	few
TGTGCCAGCAGCTTGTCCACCCGGGGGGATTATGGCTACACCTTC	CASSLSTRGDYGYTF	.	TRBV7-3	TRBJ1-2	once
TGTGCCAGCAGCCAGCGGGACACTAATTCACCCCTCCACTTT	CASSQRDTNSPLHF	.	TRBV5-4	TRBJ1-6	.
TGTGCCAGCAGTTCGATTCGTCAGTCACCATACGAGCAGTACTTC	CASSSIRQSPYEQYF	.	TRBV27	TRBJ2-7	.
TGTGCCAGCAGCGGGATCTACATCGGGGACAACACAGATACGCAGTATTTT	CASSGIYIGDNTDTQYF	.	TRBV13	TRBJ2-3	.
TGTGCCAGCAGCGCGGACTATAACACAGATACGCAGTATTTT	CASSADYNTDTQYF	.	TRBV2	TRBJ2-3	.
TGTGCCAGCAGTGTTAGGACTAGGGTCTACGAGCAGTACTTC	CASSVRTRVYEQYF	TRBD2	TRBV6-1	TRBJ2-7	few
TGTGCCAGCTCACCCGCGGGACAGTTCAATGAGCAGTTCTTC	CASSPAGQFNEQFF	.	TRBV18	TRBJ2-1	.
TGTGCCAGCAAGGTAGGGACAGGGACTTACGAGCAGTACTTC	CASKVGTGTYEQYF	TRBD1	TRBV27	TRBJ2-7	.
TGTGCCAGCAGCCGAGATAACTATGGCTACACCTTC	CASSRDNYGYTF	.	TRBV28	TRBJ1-2	.